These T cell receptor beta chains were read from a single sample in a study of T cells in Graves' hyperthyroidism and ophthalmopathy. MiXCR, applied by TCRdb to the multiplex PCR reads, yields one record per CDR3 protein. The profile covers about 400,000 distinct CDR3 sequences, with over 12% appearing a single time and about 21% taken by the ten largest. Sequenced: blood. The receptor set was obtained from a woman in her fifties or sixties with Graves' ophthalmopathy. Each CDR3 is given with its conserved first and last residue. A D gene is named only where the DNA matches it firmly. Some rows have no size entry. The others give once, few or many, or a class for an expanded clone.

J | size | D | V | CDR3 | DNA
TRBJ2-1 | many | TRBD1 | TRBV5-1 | CASYTGTGGYNEQFF | TGCGCCAGCTACACCGGGACAGGGGGATACAATGAGCAGTTCTTC
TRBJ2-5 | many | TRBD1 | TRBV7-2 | CASSLANRGETQYF | TGTGCCAGCAGCTTAGCGAACAGGGGAGAGACCCAGTACTTC
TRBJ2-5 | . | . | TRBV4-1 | CASSQFTGVQETQYF | TGCGCCAGCAGCCAATTTACAGGCGTCCAAGAGACCCAGTACTTC
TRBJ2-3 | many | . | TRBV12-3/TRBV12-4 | CASSGSTDTQYF | TGTGCCAGCAGTGGATCGACAGATACGCAGTATTTT
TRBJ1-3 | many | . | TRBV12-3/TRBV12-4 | CASSLDGEAIYF | TGTGCCAGCAGCCTAGACGGCGAGGCCATATATTTT
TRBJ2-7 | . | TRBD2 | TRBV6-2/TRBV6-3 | CASSRKGLAGSSYEQYF | TGTGCCAGCAGTCGGAAAGGACTAGCGGGGAGCTCCTACGAGCAGTACTTC
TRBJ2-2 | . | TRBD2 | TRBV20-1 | CSAGGGTSGNRELFF | TGCAGTGCCGGTGGCGGGACTAGCGGGAACAGGGAGCTGTTTTTT
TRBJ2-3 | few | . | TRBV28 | CASSFGGQLTDTQYF | TGTGCCAGCAGTTTTGGAGGGCAGCTCACAGATACGCAGTATTTT
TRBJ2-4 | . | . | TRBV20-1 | CRPDVGNIQYF | TGCAGACCGGATGTCGGAAACATTCAGTACTTC
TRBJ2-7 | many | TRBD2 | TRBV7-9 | CASSPREGVDSYEQYF | TGTGCCAGCAGCCCCCGGGAGGGAGTAGACTCCTACGAGCAGTACTTC
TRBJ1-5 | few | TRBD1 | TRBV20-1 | CSARDLGQINQPQHF | TGCAGTGCTAGGGACCTGGGACAGATCAATCAGCCCCAGCATTTT
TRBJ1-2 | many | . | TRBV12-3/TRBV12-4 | CASSSRVGYTF | TGTGCCAGCAGCTCAAGGGTTGGCTACACCTTC
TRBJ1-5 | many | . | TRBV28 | CASSFSGVNQPQHF | TGTGCCAGCAGTTTTTCGGGGGTGAATCAGCCCCAGCATTTT
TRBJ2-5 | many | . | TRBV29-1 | CSGGQKQETQYF | TGCAGCGGGGGGCAAAAACAAGAGACCCAGTACTTC
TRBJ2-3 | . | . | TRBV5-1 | CASTVERETDTQYF | TGCGCCAGCACCGTGGAGAGGGAGACAGATACGCAGTATTTT
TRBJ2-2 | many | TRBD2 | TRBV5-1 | CASSLRSLAGGTGELFF | TGCGCCAGCAGCTTGAGGTCACTAGCGGGAGGCACCGGGGAGCTGTTTTTT
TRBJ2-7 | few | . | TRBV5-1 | CASSPGERSYEQYF | TGCGCCAGCAGTCCCGGCGAAAGGTCCTACGAGCAGTACTTC
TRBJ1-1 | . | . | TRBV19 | CASSTRYRGNTEAFF | TGTGCCAGTAGTACCCGCTACCGGGGGAACACTGAAGCTTTCTTT
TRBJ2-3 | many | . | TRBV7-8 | CASSEVYSTDTQYF | TGTGCCAGCAGCGAGGTGTATAGCACAGATACGCAGTATTTT
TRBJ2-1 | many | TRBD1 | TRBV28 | CASSVTGTAAYNEQFF | TGTGCCAGCAGCGTCACAGGGACAGCCGCCTACAATGAGCAGTTCTTC
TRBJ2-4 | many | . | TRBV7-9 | CASSPNPEANIQYF | TGTGCCAGCAGCCCGAATCCGGAGGCAAACATTCAGTACTTC
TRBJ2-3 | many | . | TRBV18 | CASSPPAGGTDTQYF | TGTGCCAGCTCACCACCGGCCGGGGGCACAGATACGCAGTATTTT
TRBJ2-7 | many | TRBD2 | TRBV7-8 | CASRRTSGPYEQYF | TGTGCCAGCAGGCGGACTAGCGGCCCCTACGAGCAGTACTTC
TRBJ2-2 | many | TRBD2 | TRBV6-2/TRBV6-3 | CASSLAGFPNTGELFF | TGTGCCAGCAGCTTAGCGGGTTTTCCGAACACCGGGGAGCTGTTTTTT
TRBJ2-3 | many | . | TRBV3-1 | CASSQGRGQGTDTQYF | TGTGCCAGCAGCCAAGGCCGTGGGCAGGGAACAGATACGCAGTATTTT
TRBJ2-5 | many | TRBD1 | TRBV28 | CASSTTGTGSQETQYF | TGTGCCAGCAGTACAACCGGGACAGGGAGTCAAGAGACCCAGTACTTC